The text below deals with one T cell receptor (beta chain). The antigen is unknown. From the reads, TCRdb called clonotypes with MiXCR, one entry per CDR3 protein. The top ten hold 13% of the sample, which has some 920,000 distinct CDR3 sequences, approximately 32% seen once. The data are from a study of T cell repertoires in cytomegalovirus infection. Turning to the study itself: The study used recently identified HLA-C-restricted and well-studied HLA-B-restricted CMV epitopes. Public TCR beta signature analysis indicated the presence of both CMV infection and matching HLA type. The study's findings and limits: Using cumulative public TCR beta family frequency, the authors identified those who carried CMV together with the relevant HLA. Clonotype analysis showed dominance of the ex vivo response by HLA-C-restricted CMV-specific TCR beta clonotypes.

This sample comprised cultured CD8+ T cells from PBMCs, obtained from culture after CMV antigen stimulation. The TCR originated in a human donor in good health (CMV status not recorded). Some clones in this sample may be carry-over from other donors' samples.

The CDR3 loop reads CASSEALDGRVNTGELFF. CDR3 DNA: TGTGCCAGCAGTGAAGCGCTCGACGGGCGGGTGAACACCGGGGAGCTGTTTTTT. The chain has TRBV2 and TRBJ2-2, with a tentative D call TRBD2 (5 bases). This CDR3 region has 18 residues. The V gene lost 0 bases and the J gene lost 1 base, with 15 bases spanning the gap. CDR1 and CDR2 (germline): SNHLY, FYNNEI.